The 2 T cell receptor beta chains below come from one sample, sequenced in a study of shared T cell receptors in the human thymus (dated by TCRdb to about 2021). Library preparation used the immunoSEQ multiplex PCR assay. TCRdb took this table from immuneACCESS and kept in-frame rearrangements with V and J called. Such tables lack part of the clones; where checked against another copy, unresolved V genes explain under half of the gap, and the rest is unexplained. The sample table records about 380,000 clones; 85% to 95% of these occur just once. The ten largest account for roughly 0.02% of the sample. Sequencing was carried out using thymocytes. Receptor source: a human donor.

This chain links TRBV18 with TRBJ2-1; D remains ambiguous. Trimming removed 2 bases at V and 4 bases at J, with 21 bases between. There are 18 residues in the CDR3. Germline V lookup: CDR1 KGHSH, CDR2 LQKENI. The CDR3 nucleotides read TGTGCCAGCTCACCAAGTATCCAGGCCACCTCCCATTACAATGAGCAGTTCTTC. Amino acids: CASSPSIQATSHYNEQFF.

The chain employs TRBV7-3 and TRBJ2-1, with D possibly matching TRBD2 (5 bases). Germline V lookup: CDR1 SGHTA, CDR2 FQGTGA. V lost 1 base to trimming and J lost 0 bases, with 16 bases between them. There are 18 residues in the CDR3. The CDR3 region has the DNA TGTGCCAGCAGCTTAATAGGTGGACTCCCGAGCTCCTACAATGAGCAGTTCTTC. This translates into CASSLIGGLPSSYNEQFF.